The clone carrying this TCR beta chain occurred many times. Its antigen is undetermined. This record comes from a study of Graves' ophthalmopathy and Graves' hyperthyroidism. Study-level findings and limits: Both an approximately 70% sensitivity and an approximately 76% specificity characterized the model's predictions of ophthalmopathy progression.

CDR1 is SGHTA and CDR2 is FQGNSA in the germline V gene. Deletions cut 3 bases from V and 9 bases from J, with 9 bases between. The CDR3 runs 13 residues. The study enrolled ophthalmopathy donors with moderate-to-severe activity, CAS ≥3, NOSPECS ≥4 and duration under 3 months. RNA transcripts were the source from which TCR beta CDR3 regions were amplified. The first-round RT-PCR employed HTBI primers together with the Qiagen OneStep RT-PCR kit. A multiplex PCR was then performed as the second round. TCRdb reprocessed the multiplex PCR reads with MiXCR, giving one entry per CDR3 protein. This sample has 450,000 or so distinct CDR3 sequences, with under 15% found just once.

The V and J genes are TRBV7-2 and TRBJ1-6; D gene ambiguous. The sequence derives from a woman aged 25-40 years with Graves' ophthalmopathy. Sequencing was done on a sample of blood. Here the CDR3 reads CASSLLEGSPLHF. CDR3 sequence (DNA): TGTGCCAGCAGCTTGCTAGAAGGTTCACCCCTCCACTTT.